This T cell receptor beta chain was captured by sequencing in a study of cytomegalovirus exposure and HLA in healthy donors. Use of 60 Vbeta and 13 Jbeta primers characterized the PCR. Assay used: immunoSEQ multiplex PCR; TCRdb lists only in-frame clones, some missing. This table has some 29,000 clones, less than 55% appearing once. On this clone: The same CDR3 is also encoded by other DNA sequences in this sample.

Trimming removed 0 bases at V and 1 base at J, with 9 bases between. The CDR3 is 15 residues long. Germline values: CDR1 SGHRS, CDR2 YFSETQ. The rearrangement uses TRBV5-1 and TRBJ2-3, with D possibly being TRBD1 (5 bases). The receptor was isolated from a woman between 50 and 59 years old in good health and CMV-seronegative. The sequenced material came from PBMCs. The DNA of the CDR3 is TGCGCCAGCAGCTTGGGAAGCAGGGGCACAGATACGCAGTATTTT. Translating gives CASSLGSRGTDTQYF.